Listed below are T cell receptor beta chains from one sample, sequenced in a study of T cell responses to AZD1222 COVID-19 vaccine. This table comes from immunoSEQ multiplex PCR, and its TCRdb copy is limited to in-frame clones, with some not included. The sample lists 110,000 to 150,000 clones, around 85% occurring once. The sequencing used peripheral blood, collected on day 0 of AZD1222 vaccination. Every receptor here comes from an adult in good health. The CDR3 runs from the conserved cysteine through the conserved F or W. The order of the fields is D gene, V gene, J gene, clone size, CDR3 DNA, CDR3 protein. D genes are given only for firm matches. Not every row has a clone size; where given, it reads once, few, many or a size class.

NA	TRBV2	TRBJ2-3	NA	TGTGCCAGCGCCGGTGGGTTCACAGATACGCAGTATTTT	CASAGGFTDTQYF
NA	TRBV5-4	TRBJ1-2	NA	TGTGCCAGCAGCCGAAGGGGGGTGGATGGCTACACCTTC	CASSRRGVDGYTF
NA	TRBV19	TRBJ1-1	NA	TGTGCCAGTAGTTCCAGGGGTGAGAACACTGAAGCTTTCTTT	CASSSRGENTEAFF
NA	TRBV12-3/TRBV12-4	TRBJ2-7	NA	TGTGCCAGCAGTTTAAGTATGGGGACCGAGCAGTACTTC	CASSLSMGTEQYF
TRBD1	TRBV5-4	TRBJ1-2	NA	TGTGCCAGCAGCTCCGGGACAGGGTCTCTCTATGGCTACACCTTC	CASSSGTGSLYGYTF
TRBD2	TRBV18	TRBJ2-3	NA	TGTGCCAGCTCACCGGGACTAGCGGGAGATACGCAGTATTTT	CASSPGLAGDTQYF
TRBD1	TRBV19	TRBJ2-6	NA	TGTGCCAGTAGTATCCAAACAGGGGGCTCTGGGGCCAACGTCCTGACTTTC	CASSIQTGGSGANVLTF
NA	TRBV6-5	TRBJ2-7	NA	TGTGCCAGCTTAAGGGGTTCCTACGAGCAGTACTTC	CASLRGSYEQYF
NA	TRBV18	TRBJ2-2	NA	TGTGCCAGCTCACCGCGGTACACGAACACCGGGGAGCTGTTTTTT	CASSPRYTNTGELFF
NA	TRBV5-4	TRBJ2-7	once	TGTGCCAGCAGCTTGAGTTCCCTTGGCTACGAGCAGTACTTC	CASSLSSLGYEQYF
TRBD1	TRBV7-9	TRBJ2-7	NA	TGTGCCAGCAGTGACGGACAGGTTTACGAGCAGTACTTC	CASSDGQVYEQYF
TRBD2	TRBV19	TRBJ2-3	NA	TGTGCCAGTAGTGTGAGCGGGAGGGCCTCTTGGGATACGCAGTATTTT	CASSVSGRASWDTQYF
NA	TRBV15	TRBJ1-5	NA	TGTGCCACCAGCAGAGAGTCAGGGTATAGCAATCAGCCCCAGCATTTT	CATSRESGYSNQPQHF
TRBD1	TRBV4-2	TRBJ1-2	NA	TGTGCCAGCAGCAAAGAGGGGGACAGAGCCTACTATGGCTACACCTTC	CASSKEGDRAYYGYTF
NA	TRBV10-1	TRBJ1-1	NA	TGCGCCAGCAGTGTTGGAAGGGGCCCGACTGAAGCTTTCTTT	CASSVGRGPTEAFF
NA	TRBV29-1	TRBJ1-1	NA	TGCAGCGGCCGGGACACTAATGAAGCTTTCTTT	CSGRDTNEAFF
NA	TRBV10-3	TRBJ1-1	NA	TGTGCCATCAGTGAACAGGAGGACACTGAAGCTTTCTTT	CAISEQEDTEAFF
NA	TRBV19	TRBJ1-2	NA	TGTGCCAGTACTGCCCAGGCCGGGGCTGGCTACACCTTC	CASTAQAGAGYTF
TRBD2	TRBV6-1	TRBJ2-7	NA	TGTGCCAGCGCCAACCGGGGAGGGGCCGGGGAGCAGTACTTC	CASANRGGAGEQYF
NA	TRBV28	TRBJ1-3	NA	TGTGCCAGCAGTTTCGGGACAATCCTCAACACCATATATTTT	CASSFGTILNTIYF
NA	TRBV2	TRBJ1-4	NA	TGTGCCGGACACAGGAGTCTTAATGAAAAACTGTTTTTT	CAGHRSLNEKLFF
NA	TRBV7-2	TRBJ2-7	NA	TGTGCCAGCAGCTTCGCGGCTTTACCCTACGAGCAGTACTTC	CASSFAALPYEQYF
NA	TRBV10-3	TRBJ2-1	NA	TGTGCCATCAGTGAGTCAGGTGGGGTCGGTGACAATGAGCAGTTCTTC	CAISESGGVGDNEQFF
TRBD1	TRBV6-5	TRBJ1-6	NA	TGTGCCAGCAGGACAGGGAGGGCCTTCAATTCACCCCTCCACTTT	CASRTGRAFNSPLHF
TRBD1	TRBV5-1	TRBJ1-5	NA	TGCGCCAGCAGCTTAGGGACAGGGGGCAATCAGCCCCAGCATTTT	CASSLGTGGNQPQHF
NA	TRBV4-2	TRBJ1-4	NA	TGTGCCAGCAGCCAGCTACAGGCGTCCGAAAAACTGTTTTTT	CASSQLQASEKLFF
NA	TRBV30	TRBJ2-5	NA	TGTGCCTGGAGTGGGGCGTCCGAAGAGACCCAGTACTTC	CAWSGASEETQYF
NA	TRBV10-1	TRBJ2-1	NA	TGCGCCAGCAGTGCCCTTAGCAATGAGCAGTTCTTC	CASSALSNEQFF
TRBD1	TRBV19	TRBJ1-3	NA	TGTGCCAGTAGTATTGGGACAGGGGTCTCTGGAAACACCATATATTTT	CASSIGTGVSGNTIYF
TRBD1	TRBV18	TRBJ2-7	NA	TGTGCCAGCTCACTGGGACAGGGAGGCAGCGAGCAGTACTTC	CASSLGQGGSEQYF
TRBD2	TRBV5-1	TRBJ2-4	NA	TGCGCCAGCAGCCACGGGGGGTCCAAAAACATTCAGTACTTC	CASSHGGSKNIQYF
NA	TRBV7-5	TRBJ2-1	NA	TGTGCCAGATCAAAGGTACGACTAGCGTCGGCCCCTAGCAATGAGCAGTTCTTC	CARSKVRLASAPSNEQFF
NA	TRBV7-9	TRBJ2-2	NA	TGTGCCAGCAGTCGAGACTCCTCCGGGGAGCTGTTTTTT	CASSRDSSGELFF
NA	TRBV3-1/TRBV3-2	TRBJ1-1	NA	TGTGCCAGCGCCCCCACGGGGCTTGACACTGAAGCTTTCTTT	CASAPTGLDTEAFF
NA	TRBV7-2	TRBJ1-5	once	TGTGCCAGCAGCGTTACAGGGAATCAGCCCCAGCATTTT	CASSVTGNQPQHF
NA	TRBV27	TRBJ1-5	NA	TGTGCCAGCAGTTTAGGGAGTATTCAGCCCCAGCATTTT	CASSLGSIQPQHF